The 9 T cell receptor beta chains below all came from one sample that was sequenced in a study of T cells in Graves' hyperthyroidism and ophthalmopathy. Researchers took RNA transcripts and amplified the TCR beta CDR3 regions from them. An initial round of RT-PCR targeting the TCR CDR3 relied on the HTBI primer set. In TCRdb, the multiplex PCR reads were re-called with MiXCR into one record per CDR3 protein. This sample carries roughly 420,000 distinct CDR3 sequences, about an eighth of them seen once, and the ten largest clones take 5.3%. Sample: blood. All receptors come from a woman aged 18-35 years with Graves' hyperthyroidism.

J is TRBJ2-1 and V is TRBV19, with 10 bases lining up with TRBD1. CDR1 and CDR2 (germline): LNHDA, SQIVND (reference sequence). The CDR3 loop spans 16 amino acids. Losses at the gene ends were 1 base for V and 5 bases for J; bases not matched to a gene: 5. CDR3 DNA: TGTGCCAGTAGTATAGTGTCCGGGACAGGGGACAATGAGCAGTTCTTC. This gives the protein CASSIVSGTGDNEQFF.

This clonotype was detected only a few times. The J gene is TRBJ2-7, the V gene TRBV4-2; the match to TRBD2 covers 10 bases. J was trimmed by 4 bases and V by 0 bases; bases with no gene match: 9. Germline assignment: CDR1 LGHNA and CDR2 YNFKEQ. The CDR3 has 17 residues. The CDR3 sequence: CASSQDRLAGDWYEQYF. DNA for the CDR3: TGTGCCAGCAGCCAAGATAGGCTAGCGGGAGATTGGTACGAGCAGTACTTC.

This clonotype was found many times. The chain carries TRBV5-5 and TRBJ1-2, with TRBD1 matching over 10 bases. From germline, CDR1 is SGHKS and CDR2 YYEKEE (reference sequence). The CDR3 length is 16 residues. The J segment lost 7 bases and the V segment lost 4 bases, leaving 13 bases of the junction unmatched. In DNA form, the CDR3 reads TGTGCCAGCAGCCAAAGACAGGGGGCGCGTTTCGGTGGCTACACCTTC. This sequence encodes CASSQRQGARFGGYTF.

This clonotype was observed many times. The rearrangement links TRBV14 to TRBJ2-1, with 13 bases fitting TRBD2. J lost 0 bases, V lost 4 bases, and 12 bases had no gene match. Per germline, CDR1 SGHDN and CDR2 FVKESK. This CDR3 has 20 residues. The CDR3 sequence is CASSPLPGTSGISSYNEQFF. The CDR3 bases are TGTGCCAGCAGCCCACTCCCAGGGACTAGCGGGATAAGCTCCTACAATGAGCAGTTCTTC. The full variable domain, completed using reference TRBV14 and TRBJ2-1, is EAGVTQFPSHSVIEKGQTVTLRCDPISGHDNLYWYRRVMGKEIKFLLHFVKESKQDESGMPNNRFLAERTGGTYSTLKVQPAELEDSGVYFCASSPLPGTSGISSYNEQFFGPGTRLTVL.

This clonotype occurred many times. CDR3 coding DNA: TGTGCCAGCAGGGGACCAGGCTTCAATCAGCCCCAGCATTTT. Translation gives CASRGPGFNQPQHF. V gene TRBV3-1 combines with J gene TRBJ1-5; D is perhaps TRBD1 (5 bases). Looked up from germline, CDR1 is LGHDT and CDR2 is YNNKEL (reference sequence). V gave up 6 bases and J gave up 3 bases, with 12 bases separating them. The CDR3 contains 14 residues.

There are many counts of this clonotype. This chain connects TRBV2 to TRBJ2-1; no reliable D call. The CDR3 totals 16 residues. V was trimmed by 5 bases and J by 2 bases, leaving 16 bases between them. Germline lookup yields CDR1 SNHLY and CDR2 FYNNEI. CDR3 sequence reads: CASSPSQLLTYNEQFF. For the CDR3, the DNA is TGTGCCAGCAGTCCGTCCCAGCTTCTGACCTACAATGAGCAGTTCTTC.

The V gene is TRBV6-1, the J gene TRBJ2-7; 7 nucleotides agree with TRBD1. The CDR3 has 13 residues. V trimming: 2 bases; J trimming: 9 bases; junction bases outside the gene matches: 7. Germline CDR1 and CDR2: MNHNS and SASEGT. CDR3 sequence: CASSESVGDRQYF. CDR3 coding DNA: TGTGCCAGCAGTGAATCGGTGGGGGACAGGCAGTACTTC.

Many counts were recorded for this clonotype. The chain joins TRBV2 to TRBJ1-1; D is perhaps TRBD1 (5 bases). The CDR3 consists of 18 residues. Trimming took 5 bases from V and 3 from J, leaving 25 bases between them. Germline CDR1 is SNHLY and CDR2 is FYNNEI. CDR3 in DNA: TGTGCCAGCAGTCATCCAAGGGGTAGGGGCTCTATAGACACTGAAGCTTTCTTT. Translating it yields CASSHPRGRGSIDTEAFF.

The rearrangement links TRBV29-1 to TRBJ1-5, with 7 bases identical to TRBD1. The V gene end was trimmed by 5 bases and the J gene end by 6 bases; junction bases not matched to a gene: 7. Per the germline V gene, CDR1 is SQVTM and CDR2 is ANQGSEA. CDR3 length: 13 amino acids. In nucleotides, the CDR3 is TGCAGCGTTTGGGACAGAGAGGGTCAGCCCCAGCATTTT. It translates to CSVWDREGQPQHF. The full variable domain, completed using reference TRBV29-1 and TRBJ1-5, is SAVISQKPSRDICQRGTSLTIQCQVDSQVTMMFWYRQQPGQSLTLIATANQGSEATYESGFVIDKFPISRPNLTFSTLTVSNMSPEDSSIYLCSVWDREGQPQHFGDGTRLSIL.